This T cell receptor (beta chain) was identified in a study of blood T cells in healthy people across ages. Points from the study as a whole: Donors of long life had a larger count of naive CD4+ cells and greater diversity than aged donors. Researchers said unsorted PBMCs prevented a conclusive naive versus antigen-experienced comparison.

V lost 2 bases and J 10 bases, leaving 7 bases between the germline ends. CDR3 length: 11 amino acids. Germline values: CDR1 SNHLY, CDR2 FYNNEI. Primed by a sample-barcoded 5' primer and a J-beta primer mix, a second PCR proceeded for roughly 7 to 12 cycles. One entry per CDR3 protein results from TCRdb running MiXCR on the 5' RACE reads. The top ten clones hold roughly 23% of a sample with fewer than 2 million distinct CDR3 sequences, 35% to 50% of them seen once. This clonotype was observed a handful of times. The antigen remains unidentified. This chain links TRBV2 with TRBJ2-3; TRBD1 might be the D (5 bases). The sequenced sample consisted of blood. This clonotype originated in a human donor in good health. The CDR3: CASSEPGPQYF. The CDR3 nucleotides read TGTGCCAGCAGTGAACCAGGGCCGCAGTATTTT.